The text below deals with one TCR beta chain. The data belong to a study of patients and donors after allogeneic stem cell transplantation. Germline CDR1 is SGHVS and CDR2 is FQNEAQ. V lost 5 bases to trimming and J lost 7 bases, with 15 bases between them. This CDR3 region has 15 residues. TCRdb re-derived calls from the RT-PCR reads in MiXCR, one entry per CDR3 protein. The table has 400,000 to 500,000 distinct CDR3 sequences, 16% seen once; the top ten hold around 6.8%. The material sequenced was blood, either unsorted or a sorted T cell fraction (not recorded which). The chain recombines TRBV7-8 with TRBJ1-6, with D perhaps TRBD1 (6 bases). The clonotype comes from a human donor who was either an allogeneic HSCT recipient or a stem cell or donor lymphocyte infusion donor (not recorded which). It is not recorded whose cells these are; they may come from a transplant donor. The CDR3 loop reads CASSTRRQGNSPLHF. The CDR3, as DNA: TGTGCCAGCAGCACGAGACGGCAGGGGAATTCACCCCTCCACTTT.